This entry concerns a single T cell receptor (beta chain). The data are from a study of CD8 T cells in Susac syndrome. Sequencing of TCR beta was carried out in blood CD8+ and CD4+ T cells. In contrast to the negatively isolated CD8+ and CD4+ T cells, TEMRA cells were FACS-enriched. The CDR3 is 15 residues long. Germline V gene sequence: CDR1 SGHRS, CDR2 YFSETQ. Trimming took 0 bases from V and 2 from J, leaving 11 bases between them. After extraction with the RNeasy kit, about 0.45 to 1 ug of the RNA was reverse transcribed using random hexamers. The amplification used immunoSEQ multiplex PCR on TCR beta CDR3; it spanned 54 Vbeta and 13 Jbeta. TCRdb passed the immunoSEQ multiplex PCR reads through MiXCR, listing each CDR3 protein once. This sample has about 210,000 distinct CDR3 sequences, with approximately 94% found just once.

Source material: CD4+ T cells from PBMCs. The sequence derives from a human donor in good health. V gene TRBV5-1 combines with J gene TRBJ1-1; no clear D gene. DNA for the CDR3: TGCGCCAGCAGCTTGGAACCCGTTTCCAACACTGAAGCTTTCTTT. Translating gives CASSLEPVSNTEAFF.